The 17 T cell receptor beta chains in this list originate from one sample, sequenced in a study of blood T cell repertoires in COVID-19. Produced via immunoSEQ multiplex PCR; TCRdb's table is partial and in-frame only. The sample shows some 150,000 clones, more than 75% of them seen only once. Specimen: peripheral blood. Receptors were obtained from a human donor in a cohort sampled during active COVID-19.

This clone was detected a few times. The J gene is TRBJ2-7, the V gene TRBV11-2; TRBD1 aligns across 9 bases. This CDR3 region has 14 residues. The germline V gene has CDR1 SGHAT and CDR2 FQNNGV. J was trimmed by 2 bases and V by 8 bases; bases with no gene match: 7. CDR3 sequence: CASAQGAFAYEQYF. The CDR3, as DNA: TGTGCCAGCGCACAGGGGGCTTTCGCCTACGAGCAGTACTTC.

This clone was observed once. The chain links TRBV29-1 to TRBJ2-7, with D perhaps TRBD2 (6 bases). Trimming took 6 bases from V and 3 from J, leaving 12 bases between them. The CDR3 consists of 12 residues. Germline loops: CDR1 SQVTM, CDR2 ANQGSEA. CDR3 residues: CSVSGGIYEQYF. The DNA of the CDR3 is TGCAGCGTGTCCGGGGGAATCTACGAGCAGTACTTC.

The chain employs TRBV6-6 and TRBJ2-7, with 8 nucleotides matching TRBD1. Germline V CDR1 and CDR2: MNHNY, SVGAGI (reference sequence). The length of the CDR3 is 14 residues. With V trimmed by 8 bases and J by 2 bases, 8 bases remained unmatched. This CDR3 reads CASYPGGSPYEQYF. The CDR3, as DNA: TGTGCCAGCTACCCAGGGGGCTCACCCTACGAGCAGTACTTC.

A few counts support this clone. V gene TRBV18 combines with J gene TRBJ1-1, with 10 nucleotides matching TRBD1. CDR1 and CDR2 (germline): KGHSH, LQKENI. This CDR3 is built from 16 residues. Trimming took 6 bases from V and 6 from J; bases not matched to a gene: 13. CDR3 nucleotides: TGTGCCAGCTCTCCGAGCGCGACAGGGGGCAGGGCTGAAGCTTTCTTT. It specifies CASSPSATGGRAEAFF.

The chain uses TRBV27 and TRBJ1-1; no clear D gene. Germline CDR1 MNHEY, CDR2 SMNVEV (reference sequence). V gave up 8 bases and J gave up 6 bases, with 13 bases separating them. The CDR3 extends over 12 amino acids. The CDR3 is CASLGSAAEAFF. CDR3 coding DNA: TGTGCCAGCCTTGGATCCGCGGCTGAAGCTTTCTTT.

This chain joins TRBV6-5 and TRBJ2-7, with 10 bases that match TRBD1. V lost 0 bases, J lost 4 bases, and 6 bases stayed unmatched. Germline V CDR1 and CDR2: MNHEY, SVGAGI. The CDR3 totals 16 residues. The CDR3 nucleotides read TGTGCCAGCAGTTACTCGACGACAGGGGGCCTATACGAGCAGTACTTC. Translated, it gives CASSYSTTGGLYEQYF.

This clone appeared once. This rearrangement joins TRBV12-3 or TRBV12-4 to TRBJ2-4; possibly TRBD1 for D (6 bases). V dropped 6 bases and J dropped 0 bases, with 6 bases sitting between them. The CDR3 is 13 residues long. The CDR3 loop reads CASRQGAKNIQYF. In DNA, the CDR3 is TGTGCCAGCAGACAGGGAGCCAAAAACATTCAGTACTTC.

The chain employs TRBV7-9 and TRBJ2-7; 9 bases map to TRBD1. The CDR3 length is 14 residues. Trimming removed 6 bases from V and 3 bases from J; junction bases left unmatched: 6. Germline CDR1 is SEHNR and CDR2 is FQNEAQ (reference sequence). The CDR3 DNA sequence: TGTGCCAGCAGAACCGGGACAGGGAACTACGAGCAGTACTTC. It encodes CASRTGTGNYEQYF.

J is TRBJ1-3 and V is TRBV3-1 (or the pseudogene TRBV3-2), with D maybe TRBD1 (6 bases). The germline V and J ends were trimmed by 2 bases and 4 bases, with 15 bases remaining between them. Germline loops: CDR1 LGHDT, CDR2 YNNKEL (reference sequence). The CDR3 length is 16 residues. CDR3 in amino acids: CASSQTQGTGGNTIYF. The CDR3 nucleotides read TGTGCCAGCAGCCAAACCCAGGGGACGGGAGGAAACACCATATATTTT.

This chain connects TRBV11-2 to TRBJ2-7; 9 bases line up with TRBD1. The CDR3 is 19 residues long. V lost 4 bases to trimming and J lost 2 bases; unmatched junction nucleotides: 18. Germline CDR1 is SGHAT and CDR2 is FQNNGV. CDR3 region: CASSSRRDRGQGRTYEQYV. The DNA for the CDR3 is TGTGCCAGCAGCTCTCGGAGAGACCGGGGACAGGGAAGAACCTACGAGCAGTACGTC.

V is TRBV5-4 and J is TRBJ1-6; D unclear. This CDR3 has 15 residues. Germline lookup yields CDR1 SGHNT and CDR2 YYREEE (reference sequence). The V end lost 4 bases, the J end lost 0 bases, and 8 bases lay between the germline ends. Here the CDR3 reads CASSVTSSYNSPLHF. Written as DNA, the CDR3 is TGTGCCAGCAGCGTAACCAGCTCCTATAATTCACCCCTCCACTTT.

V is TRBV3-1 (or the pseudogene TRBV3-2) and J is TRBJ1-2, with unresolved D. The CDR3 extends over 12 amino acids. With 0 bases removed from V and 8 bases from J, the gap between germline ends came to 7 bases. Looked up from germline, CDR1 is LGHDT and CDR2 is YNNKEL (reference sequence). This chain's CDR3 is CASSQDEAGYTF. The CDR3 DNA sequence: TGTGCCAGCAGCCAAGATGAGGCGGGCTACACCTTC.

The V gene is TRBV25-1, the J gene TRBJ1-2, with no clear D. Per germline, CDR1 MGHDK and CDR2 SYGVNS. The V end was cut by 0 bases, the J end by 6 bases, with 8 bases between. There are 13 residues in the CDR3. CDR3 sequence (DNA): TGTGCCAGCAGTGAATACGGGAAAGATGGCTACACCTTC. It yields the protein CASSEYGKDGYTF.

This clone was seen once. J is TRBJ1-3 and V is TRBV9; D remains unclear. CDR3 length: 16 residues. CDR1 is SGDLS and CDR2 is YYNGEE in the germline V gene. V was pared by 0 bases and J by 1 base, with 11 bases between. The CDR3 is CASSVGGSVSGNTIYF. The DNA for the CDR3 is TGTGCCAGCAGCGTAGGAGGGTCCGTGTCTGGAAACACCATATATTTT.

This rearrangement joins TRBV4-2 to TRBJ2-1, with 11 nucleotides matching TRBD2. The germline V gene has CDR1 LGHNA and CDR2 YNFKEQ. CDR3 size: 16 residues. V shed 0 bases and J 8 bases; nucleotides not matched to a gene: 6. The CDR3 sequence: CASSQDETSGVDEQFF. The CDR3 coding sequence is TGTGCCAGCAGCCAAGATGAGACTAGCGGGGTTGATGAGCAGTTCTTC.

The chain links TRBV7-9 to TRBJ2-1; no clear D. CDR3 size: 15 residues. The germline V gene encodes CDR1 SEHNR and CDR2 FQNEAQ (reference sequence). V was shortened by 3 bases and J by 9 bases, with 18 bases between the two germline ends. CDR3 sequence reads: CASSLTVGAGFEQFF. The DNA for the CDR3 is TGTGCCAGCAGCTTGACGGTTGGTGCAGGTTTTGAGCAGTTCTTC. The variable domain in full, completed from reference TRBV7-9 and TRBJ2-1, reads DTGVSQNPRHKITKRGQNVTFRCDPISEHNRLYWYRQTLGQGPEFLTYFQNEAQLEKSRLLSDRFSAERPKGSFSTLEIQRTEQGDSAMYLCASSLTVGAGFEQFFGPGTRLTVL.

The chain employs TRBV27 and TRBJ1-2, with 7 bases fitting TRBD1. Trimming cost V 5 bases and J 3 bases; bases outside gene matches: 9. The CDR3 loop spans 15 amino acids. CDR1 and CDR2 (germline): MNHEY, SMNVEV (reference sequence). This CDR3 is CASSRGTDRYYGYTF. The CDR3 nucleotides are TGTGCCAGCAGTCGCGGGACAGACCGTTACTATGGCTACACCTTC.